This passage covers 19 T cell receptor beta chains from one sample sequenced in a study of cytomegalovirus exposure and HLA in healthy donors. The assay was immunoSEQ multiplex PCR, and TCRdb's table has in-frame clones only and misses some. The sample has fewer than 85,000 clones, roughly 94% seen once. Sequenced input: PBMCs. Receptor source: a woman aged 18-29 years in good health and CMV-seronegative.

The CDR3 here is CARQDQGSTGELFF. CDR3 DNA: TGTGCCAGGCAGGACCAGGGATCCACCGGGGAGCTGTTTTTT. The V call is TRBV7-9, the J call TRBJ2-2, with D possibly being TRBD1 (5 bases). In germline, CDR1 is SEHNR, CDR2 FQNEAQ (reference sequence). The CDR3 runs to 14 residues. Trimming removed 9 bases from V and 4 bases from J, with 15 bases in between. Looking up the rest from reference TRBV7-9 and TRBJ2-2 gives the full variable domain: DTGVSQNPRHKITKRGQNVTFRCDPISEHNRLYWYRQTLGQGPEFLTYFQNEAQLEKSRLLSDRFSAERPKGSFSTLEIQRTEQGDSAMYLCARQDQGSTGELFFGEGSRLTVL.

This clone was observed a handful of times. The chain recombines TRBV29-1 with TRBJ1-1; no firm D call. V shed 3 bases and J shed 6 bases, with 14 bases lying between them. CDR3 length: 13 amino acids. The germline V gene has CDR1 SQVTM and CDR2 ANQGSEA. The CDR3, as DNA: TGCAGCGTTGAGACCGTGGAGTTAGCTGAAGCTTTCTTT. Protein sequence: CSVETVELAEAFF.

This chain links TRBV28 with TRBJ2-2; D is ambiguous. Germline V CDR1 and CDR2: MDHEN, SYDVKM. The CDR3 is 17 amino acids. The ends were cut back, 2 bases at V and 0 bases at J, with 13 bases in the middle. DNA of the CDR3: TGTGCCAGCAGTTTAATCTGGGCTCTATCGAACACCGGGGAGCTGTTTTTT. This gives the protein CASSLIWALSNTGELFF.

This chain joins TRBV2 and TRBJ1-1, with D perhaps matching TRBD1 (5 bases). This CDR3 spans 14 amino acids. Between the trimmed V and J ends, which lost 5 bases and 4 bases, there was a span of 14 bases. Germline V gives CDR1 SNHLY, CDR2 FYNNEI. CDR3 protein: CASSRWGEATEAFF. DNA of the CDR3: TGTGCCAGCAGTCGGTGGGGGGAAGCCACTGAAGCTTTCTTT.

The DNA of the CDR3 is TGTGCCTCAGGGACAGTTAGCAATCAGCCCCAGCATTTT. Amino acids: CASGTVSNQPQHF. The chain recombines TRBV10-3 with TRBJ1-5, with 7 bases fitting TRBD1. The V segment lost 11 bases and the J segment 0 bases; nucleotides outside the gene matches: 4. This CDR3 contains 13 residues. From germline, CDR1 is ENHRY and CDR2 SYGVKD.

This chain uses TRBV7-2 with TRBJ1-2; 9 bases agree with TRBD1. In germline, CDR1 is SGHTA, CDR2 FQGNSA. This CDR3 is 16 amino acids long. The V and J ends lost 5 bases and 0 bases, in that order; junction bases with no gene match: 7. DNA of the CDR3: TGTGCCAGCAGCCAGACAGGGGGGATCGCTAACTATGGCTACACCTTC. As protein: CASSQTGGIANYGYTF.

The rearrangement uses TRBV2 and TRBJ1-5; D might be TRBD1 (5 bases). Germline CDR1 reads SNHLY; CDR2 reads FYNNEI. V was shortened by 3 bases and J by 3 bases, with 12 bases between the two germline ends. This CDR3 contains 15 residues. CDR3 residues: CASSDSGDLNQPQHF. The CDR3 bases are TGTGCCAGCAGTGACTCGGGGGACCTCAATCAGCCCCAGCATTTT.

The chain employs TRBV19 and TRBJ1-1; D unresolved. Trimming pared 5 bases from V and 0 bases from J, leaving 13 bases between. The CDR3 extends over 15 amino acids. Germline V gene data show CDR1 as LNHDA and CDR2 as SQIVND (reference sequence). The CDR3: CASSQSGRMNTEAFF. CDR3 DNA sequence: TGTGCCAGTAGTCAGAGCGGCCGAATGAACACTGAAGCTTTCTTT.

V gene TRBV19 combines with J gene TRBJ2-7; weak D call: TRBD1 (6 bases). From germline, CDR1 is LNHDA and CDR2 SQIVND (reference sequence). V gave up 4 bases and J gave up 8 bases, with 9 bases separating them. The CDR3 has 11 amino acids. CDR3: CASSSTGKQYF. The DNA of the CDR3 is TGTGCCAGTAGTAGTACAGGGAAGCAGTACTTC.

The V call is TRBV12-5, the J call TRBJ2-1; TRBD1 matches at 8 bases. The ends lost 1 base at V and 9 bases at J; junction bases unmatched: 14. Per the germline V gene, CDR1 is LGHNT and CDR2 is FRNRAP. The CDR3 loop spans 17 amino acids. Here the CDR3 reads CASGLADGQGFVAEQFF. CDR3 nucleotides: TGTGCTAGTGGTTTGGCCGATGGACAGGGCTTTGTCGCTGAGCAGTTCTTC.

The chain uses TRBV5-4 and TRBJ2-3; TRBD2 matches at 7 bases. The germline gives CDR1 SGHNT, CDR2 YYREEE (reference sequence). This CDR3 region has 14 residues. V gave up 3 bases and J gave up 2 bases; unmatched junction bases: 3. The DNA for the CDR3 is TGTGCCAGCAGCTCCGGGACTACCACAGATACGCAGTATTTT. This sequence encodes CASSSGTTTDTQYF.

The chain combines TRBV28 with TRBJ2-6, with D unclear. Germline V gene lookup returns CDR1 MDHEN and CDR2 SYDVKM. The CDR3 has 11 residues. V lost 9 bases and J 3 bases, leaving 3 bases between the germline ends. CDR3 nucleotides: TGTGCCAGTTATGGGGCCAACGTCCTGACTTTC. Protein: CASYGANVLTF.

The V call is TRBV5-4, the J call TRBJ1-1; TRBD1 matches at 9 bases. Trimming took 3 bases from V and 3 from J; bases not matched to a gene: 0. CDR1 is SGHNT, CDR2 YYREEE, per germline (reference sequence). The CDR3 is made up of 13 amino acids. The DNA for the CDR3 is TGTGCCAGCAGCTGGGACAGGGACACTGAAGCTTTCTTT. Its protein product is CASSWDRDTEAFF.

The rearrangement joins TRBV6-1 to TRBJ2-2; the D gene is possibly TRBD1 (6 bases). Trimming removed 4 bases at V and 4 bases at J, with 22 bases between. Germline loops: CDR1 MNHNS, CDR2 SASEGT. There are 18 residues in the CDR3. The CDR3 loop reads CASSVGQTRFRATGELFF. As DNA, the CDR3 is TGTGCCAGCAGTGTGGGACAAACGCGATTTCGTGCCACCGGGGAGCTGTTTTTT.

This clone has a single count. V usage is TRBV9 and J usage is TRBJ2-1, with 13 bases fitting TRBD2. After removal of 1 base from V and 8 bases from J, the junction contained 15 bases not matched to a gene. The length of the CDR3 is 19 residues. The germline V gene encodes CDR1 SGDLS and CDR2 YYNGEE. CDR3 DNA sequence: TGTGCCAGCAGCGTAAATCCCCCCTCGACTAGCGGGGGGTCAGATGAGCAGTTCTTC. Translating it yields CASSVNPPSTSGGSDEQFF.

This chain joins TRBV27 and TRBJ2-1, with 8 bases aligning to TRBD2. The germline CDR1 and CDR2 sequences are MNHEY and SMNVEV (reference sequence). The CDR3 consists of 14 residues. Trimming at V came to 5 bases and at J to 3 bases, leaving 3 bases not matched to a gene. CDR3 amino acids: CASSIGGGYNEQFF. The CDR3 DNA sequence: TGTGCCAGCAGTATCGGGGGGGGCTACAATGAGCAGTTCTTC.

The chain combines TRBV18 with TRBJ1-1; D remains unclear. Germline CDR1 and CDR2: KGHSH and LQKENI. This CDR3 contains 15 residues. The V end lost 2 bases, the J end lost 0 bases, and 10 bases lay between the germline ends. The CDR3 here is CASSPSHKMNTEAFF. The CDR3 DNA reads TGTGCCAGCTCACCATCACACAAAATGAACACTGAAGCTTTCTTT.

V is TRBV18 and J is TRBJ1-1, with D possibly being TRBD1 (6 bases). Between the trimmed V and J ends, which lost 6 bases and 3 bases, there was a span of 11 bases. The CDR3 sequence is 13 residues long. CDR1 and CDR2 (germline): KGHSH, LQKENI. The CDR3 DNA sequence: TGTGCCAGCTCCCCAGACAGGCACACTGAAGCTTTCTTT. This sequence encodes CASSPDRHTEAFF.

The chain has TRBV19 and TRBJ1-1, with no clear D. Per germline, CDR1 LNHDA and CDR2 SQIVND (reference sequence). V gave up 4 bases and J gave up 0 bases, with 6 bases separating them. The CDR3 consists of 13 residues. The CDR3 region has the DNA TGTGCCAGTAGTAGAGGTATGAACACTGAAGCTTTCTTT. Translated, it gives CASSRGMNTEAFF.